The clone carrying this T cell receptor beta chain was observed many times. The antigen remains unidentified. Each TCR transcript was tagged with a 10-nucleotide random UMI during 5'RACE. Per sequencing run, 15-18 subjects together gave over 190 million TCR-beta sequences. TCRdb redid the calling of the 5' RACE reads with MiXCR, one entry per CDR3 protein. The data contain 45,000 or so distinct CDR3 sequences, roughly 6% of them singletons. The sample originates from a study of neurological immune-mediated disorders. Points from the study as a whole: While HTLV-1-associated myelopathy showed the greatest TCR clonal expansion, multiple sclerosis showed the least, falling below healthy controls. The absence of any CDR3 amino acid sequence shared by expanded clones across subjects suggests that repertoires were private in all groups.

The CDR3 spans 14 residues. Germline V CDR1 and CDR2: SGHDN, FVKESK. The germline V and J ends were trimmed by 4 bases and 4 bases, with 14 bases remaining between them. The source of this sequence is a middle-aged woman in good health. The material sequenced was CD4+ T cells from blood. The gene calls are TRBV14 and TRBJ2-7, with D possibly matching TRBD2 (6 bases). The CDR3 DNA sequence: TGTGCCAGCAGCCCGTATCCGGGAGCTTACGAGCAGTACTTC. It is translated as CASSPYPGAYEQYF.